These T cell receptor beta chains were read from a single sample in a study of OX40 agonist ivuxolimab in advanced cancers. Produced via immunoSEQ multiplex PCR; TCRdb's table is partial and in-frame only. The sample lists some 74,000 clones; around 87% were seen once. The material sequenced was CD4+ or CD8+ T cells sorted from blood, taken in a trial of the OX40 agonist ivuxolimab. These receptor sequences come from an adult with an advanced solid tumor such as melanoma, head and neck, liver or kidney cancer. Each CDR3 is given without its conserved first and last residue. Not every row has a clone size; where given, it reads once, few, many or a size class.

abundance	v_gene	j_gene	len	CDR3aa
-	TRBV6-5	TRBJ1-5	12	ASSYTGTGQPQH
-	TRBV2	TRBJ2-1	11	ASRGDRPERQF
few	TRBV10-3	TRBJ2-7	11	ATTTSGGYEQY
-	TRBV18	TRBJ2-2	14	ASSPRLAVNTGELF
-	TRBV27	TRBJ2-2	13	ASRYGGTNTGELF
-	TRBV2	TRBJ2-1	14	ASSAGGGSSYNEQF
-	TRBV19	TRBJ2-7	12	ASSIAGTSYEQY
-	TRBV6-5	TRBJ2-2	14	ASSSSGSLQSGELF
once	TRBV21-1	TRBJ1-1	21	ASSNPSLQRQGSPPFMNTEAF
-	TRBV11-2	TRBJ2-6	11	ASSLSGANVLT
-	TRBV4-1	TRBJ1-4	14	ASSQDSRGRGEKLF
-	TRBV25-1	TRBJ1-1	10	ASSGGQGAAF
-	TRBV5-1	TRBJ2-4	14	ASSFARQGGKNIQY
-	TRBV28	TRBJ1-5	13	ASSLGDRPSQPQH
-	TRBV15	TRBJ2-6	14	ATSRPGGAGANVLT
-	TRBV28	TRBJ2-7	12	ASSWGQGENEQY
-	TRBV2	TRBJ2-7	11	ASSPGVRGEQY
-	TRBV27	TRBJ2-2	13	ASSLRTLGSGELF
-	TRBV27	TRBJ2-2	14	ASAFTSGANTGELF
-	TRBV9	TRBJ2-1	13	ASSVEGGRNNEQF
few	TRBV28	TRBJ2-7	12	ASFPLAGPLRQY
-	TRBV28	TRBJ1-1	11	ASSFNSGIEAF
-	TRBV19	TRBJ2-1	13	ASRRIDEINNEQF
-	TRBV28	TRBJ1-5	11	ASLPGGNQPQH
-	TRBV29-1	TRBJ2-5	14	SVASLGTGGQETQY
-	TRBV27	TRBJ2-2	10	ASSYNTGELF
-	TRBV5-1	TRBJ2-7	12	ASSRTGVQGEQY
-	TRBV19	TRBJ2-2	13	ASSPRAWNTGELF
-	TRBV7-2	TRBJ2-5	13	ASSRALAGGETQY